This T cell receptor beta chain was sequenced during a study of regulatory T cells in long-lasting Graves disease. Arm-PCR with iRepertoire HTBI primers amplified the CDR3 regions for these TCR beta libraries. TCRdb processed the multiplex PCR reads anew with MiXCR; each CDR3 protein has one entry. Here the sample spans roughly 420,000 distinct CDR3 sequences, around 15% being singletons. Trimming removed 6 bases at V and 5 bases at J, with 11 bases between. The CDR3 extends over 13 amino acids. The germline gives CDR1 MDHEN, CDR2 SYDVKM. This clonotype was detected ten times or more. The antigen remains unidentified. Noted time point: newly diagnosed GD, antithyroid drugs for less than 3 months. With RNA extracted from PBMCs as input, the TCR library was made. General study results and limits: What was studied was peripheral blood only, and not thyroid tissue.

These data were also filed under a second study, of T cells in Graves' hyperthyroidism and ophthalmopathy. From that report: The primer set for the first-round RT-PCR of the TCR CDR3 was HTBI.

The chain is built from TRBV28 and TRBJ1-5; D gene ambiguous. This sequence was found in a woman between 18 and 29 years old with Graves disease. The sequencing here drew on peripheral blood mononuclear cells (PBMCs), taken at new diagnosis, from a patient treated with antithyroid drugs. CDR3 sequence: CASRLWPDQPQHF. CDR3 bases: TGTGCCAGCAGATTGTGGCCGGATCAGCCCCAGCATTTT.